This T cell receptor (beta chain) derives from a study of blood T cell repertoires in COVID-19 (dated by TCRdb to 2020 to 2022). Background on the whole study: For ImmuneRACE Cohort 3, a participant was defined as recovered based on two consecutive negative NP/OP PCR tests, clearance by a healthcare professional, or resolution of symptoms. Samples covering the acute and convalescent phases of COVID-19 were provided by collaborators in the United States, Italy and Spain. The material from the prospective study consisted of cDNA or gDNA derived from T cells, B-cell-depleted T cells, or PBMCs. Deeply sampled blood TCRbeta repertoires from subjects exposed to, actively infected with, or recovered from COVID-19 were included in the dataset. The repertoires were released in a freely available public database intended as a resource for research on the immune response to SARS-CoV-2. Samples were obtained from the ongoing ImmuneRACE study (first 160 participants) and from 1,000 to 1,500 subjects provided by 6 global collaborators. Nearly every sample came with metadata listing a de-identified subject ID, COVID-19 status, age in years and sex. Where HLA class I and class II types were available, the types were taken from metadata supplied by the sample provider, not from assay-based typing.

The V and J ends are trimmed by 6 bases and 2 bases, leaving 10 bases between them. Inclusive of the bounding cysteine and phenylalanine, the CDR3 is 13 residues long. The CDR3 DNA has 39 bases and is translated from base 1. From a lookup of the germline V gene, CDR1 and CDR2 are MRHNA and SNTAGT. TCRbeta CDR3 regions were amplified from genomic DNA by means of the immunoSEQ Assay, a bias-controlled multiplex PCR. The study's processing was this. The number of nucleated cells in each sample was estimated by amplification of reference gene primers within the assay. Sequence reads were collapsed and filtered to measure the absolute abundance of every unique TCRbeta CDR3 rearrangement. For each sample, productive Simpson clonality was calculated by taking the square root of Simpson's diversity index across productive rearrangements. TCRdb provides this immuneACCESS table in a form limited to in-frame rearrangements. Some clones are lacking; in checked studies, under half of them reflect an unresolved V gene, and why the rest are absent is not known. Clone size and V and J calls were adopted from that table, with D and trimming inferred from the DNA. Recorded for this sample are about 400,000 clones; more than 75% of them occurred a single time. Less than 2.5% of the sample goes to the ten largest clones.

The full study reports these points: How much clinical and demographic metadata was included differed by source and by participant, and the metadata was provided uncurated.

Enrolling through a virtual design, the prospective study's participants ranged in age from roughly 18 to 95 years and lived across roughly 24 United States geographic areas. In the prospective study, participants were assigned to cohorts based on the clinical history participants reported in a screening survey and a study questionnaire. In the prospective study, mobile phlebotomists collected whole blood, serum and a nasopharyngeal or oropharyngeal swab from each participant. Additional blood draws and questionnaires over an approximately two-month period could optionally be provided by prospective study participants. Prospective study blood samples were shipped either frozen or at room temperature before DNA extraction. Points on this clone: Its antigen target is currently unknown. The record has no base qualities; no much larger clone is one base away.

The sequence came from a middle-aged man in a cohort exposed to, infected with or recovered from COVID-19 (not recorded which). Sequenced: PBMCs or T cells enriched from blood (not recorded which). The chain employs TRBV6-4 and TRBJ1-2; no D gene is confidently identified. In nucleotides, the sequence is TGTGCCAGCAGGCCGAACCAGAACTATGGCTACACCTTC. Its protein reads: CASRPNQNYGYTF.